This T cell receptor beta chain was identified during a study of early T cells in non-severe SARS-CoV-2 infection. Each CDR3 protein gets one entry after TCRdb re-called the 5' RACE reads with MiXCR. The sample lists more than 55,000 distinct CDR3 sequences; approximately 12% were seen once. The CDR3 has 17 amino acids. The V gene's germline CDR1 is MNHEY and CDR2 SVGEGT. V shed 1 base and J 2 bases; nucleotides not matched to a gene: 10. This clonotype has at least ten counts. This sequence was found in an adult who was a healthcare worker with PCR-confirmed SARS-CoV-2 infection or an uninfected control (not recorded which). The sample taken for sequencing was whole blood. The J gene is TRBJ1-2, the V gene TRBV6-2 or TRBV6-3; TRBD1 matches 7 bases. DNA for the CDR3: TGTGCCAGCAGTTACTACCGACAGGGAAGGACGAACTATGGCTACACCTTC. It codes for CASSYYRQGRTNYGYTF.